This T cell receptor beta chain was found in a study of blood T cell repertoires in COVID-19. Study information: Specimens from acute and convalescent COVID-19 originated in the United States, Italy and Spain.

Germline assignment: CDR1 SGHRS and CDR2 YFSETQ. There are 15 residues in the CDR3. V trimming: 4 bases; J trimming: 1 base; junction bases outside the gene matches: 7. This study enrolled people aged roughly 18 to 90 from around 26 US geographic areas. Participants' own reports of clinical history determined their cohort assignment. Resolution of symptoms, clearance, or two negative PCRs was present in recovered Cohort 3 donors. The repertoire was sequenced with immunoSEQ multiplex PCR; TCRdb's copy has only in-frame clones and lacks some. The sample records 350,000 to 450,000 clones, roughly nine tenths being singletons.

This receptor was identified in a man younger than 40 who had recovered from COVID-19. The sequenced material came from PBMCs or T cells enriched from blood (not recorded which). V and J are TRBV5-1 and TRBJ2-7, with 8 nucleotides matching TRBD1. In DNA, the CDR3 is TGCGCCAGCAGCCTACAGGGGGGCCTATCCTACGAGCAGTACTTC. Translated: CASSLQGGLSYEQYF.